Below are 17 T cell receptor beta chains sequenced from a single sample in a study of molecular identifiers for immune sequencing clone quantification. One entry per CDR3 protein results from TCRdb running MiXCR on the PCR reads. The sample carries a few hundred thousand distinct CDR3 sequences, 20% to 25% recorded once. The sample comprised naive CD8+ T cells from blood, with Jurkat cell RNA spiked in. Subset here: FACS-sorted CD8+CD4-CCR7+CD45RA+ naive T cells. These TCRs come from a human donor in good health. Some libraries in this study had Jurkat cell RNA spiked in.

CDR3 in amino acids: CASSQAGTGYYEQYF. The DNA of the CDR3 is TGCGCCAGCAGCCAAGCCGGGACAGGGTACTACGAGCAGTACTTC. The chain joins TRBV4-3 to TRBJ2-7, with 9 bases identical to TRBD1. Germline values: CDR1 LGHNA, CDR2 YSLEER. This CDR3 spans 15 amino acids. With V trimmed by 1 base and J by 3 bases, 4 bases remained unmatched.

This chain joins TRBV3-1 and TRBJ1-6; D perhaps matches TRBD1 (6 bases). Germline V lookup: CDR1 LGHDT, CDR2 YNNKEL (reference sequence). The ends were cut back, 0 bases at V and 14 bases at J, with 20 bases in the middle. The CDR3 has 16 amino acids. The CDR3 sequence is CASSQEKGRNRVALHF. CDR3 nucleotides: TGTGCCAGCAGCCAAGAAAAGGGGCGAAACAGGGTCGCCCTCCACTTT.

About this clonotype itself: The junction shows a germline mismatch at one end, possibly a read error. This chain links TRBV4-1 with TRBJ1-6, with D perhaps matching TRBD1 (5 bases). The CDR3 consists of 15 residues. Looked up from germline, CDR1 is MGHRA and CDR2 is YSYEKL. CDR3 nucleotide sequence: TGCGCCAGCGGCCAAGGGGCTGAAGGTCTATCACCCCTCCACTTT. This encodes CASGQGAEGLSPLHF.

The chain carries TRBV19 and TRBJ2-3; TRBD2 matches 7 bases. J lost 0 bases, V lost 1 base, and 1 base had no gene match. Germline loops: CDR1 LNHDA, CDR2 SQIVND (reference sequence). The CDR3 extends over 15 amino acids. In nucleotides, the CDR3 is TGTGCCAGTAGTATAGGGACTAGGAGCACAGATACGCAGTATTTT. Protein: CASSIGTRSTDTQYF.

This clonotype was detected ten times or more. The chain carries TRBV30 and TRBJ2-7, with D perhaps TRBD2 (6 bases). Germline lookup yields CDR1 GTSNPN and CDR2 SVGIG (reference sequence). The CDR3 loop spans 13 amino acids. V lost 0 bases, J lost 3 bases, and 9 bases lay in between. CDR3 nucleotides: TGTGCCTGGAGTGTGGCGGAGGGCTACGAGCAGTACTTC. Protein sequence: CAWSVAEGYEQYF.

The chain joins TRBV14 to TRBJ2-7, with D possibly matching TRBD1 (6 bases). V lost 1 base and J 2 bases, leaving 12 bases between the germline ends. The CDR3 contains 15 residues. CDR1 and CDR2 from the germline V gene are SGHDN and FVKESK. This CDR3 is CASSQVEGVAYEQYF. The DNA for the CDR3 is TGTGCCAGCAGCCAAGTCGAGGGGGTGGCCTACGAGCAGTACTTC. Complete variable domain (other parts from reference TRBV14 and TRBJ2-7): EAGVTQFPSHSVIEKGQTVTLRCDPISGHDNLYWYRRVMGKEIKFLLHFVKESKQDESGMPNNRFLAERTGGTYSTLKVQPAELEDSGVYFCASSQVEGVAYEQYFGPGTRLTVT.

The J gene is TRBJ1-1, the V gene TRBV20-1, with a possible D match to TRBD1 (6 bases). Germline CDR1 DFQATT, CDR2 SNEGSKA (reference sequence). The CDR3 has 15 residues. The V end lost 5 bases, the J end lost 0 bases, and 16 bases lay between the germline ends. Here the CDR3 reads CSAEHLDSLNTEAFF. In DNA form, the CDR3 reads TGCAGTGCTGAACACCTGGACAGTCTGAACACTGAAGCTTTCTTT.

Concerning this clonotype itself: This could be a read error, since a much larger clone is one nucleotide away. J is TRBJ2-1 and V is TRBV29-1; 14 bases are a match to TRBD2. Per the germline V gene, CDR1 is SQVTM and CDR2 is ANQGSEA. With V trimmed by 4 bases and J by 5 bases, 7 bases remained unmatched. The CDR3 extends over 16 amino acids. CDR3 DNA: TGCAGCGTTGGAGGGACTAGCGGGAGTCCCGACAATGAGCAGTTCTTC. Its protein product is CSVGGTSGSPDNEQFF.

This clonotype was picked up a small number of times. V is TRBV9 and J is TRBJ2-7; 8 nucleotides line up with TRBD1. Germline V lookup: CDR1 SGDLS, CDR2 YYNGEE. The CDR3 loop spans 14 amino acids. The ends lost 4 bases at V and 4 bases at J; junction bases unmatched: 7. The chain's CDR3 is CASSIGQGGYEQYF. The CDR3 DNA reads TGTGCCAGCAGCATAGGACAGGGAGGATACGAGCAGTACTTC.

This clonotype occurred a few times. V is TRBV11-2 and J is TRBJ1-5, with no clear D. The length of the CDR3 is 16 residues. Germline lookup yields CDR1 SGHAT and CDR2 FQNNGV. V lost 0 bases and J 4 bases, leaving 13 bases between the germline ends. CDR3 in amino acids: CASSLDHGVFNQPQHF. The CDR3 DNA is TGTGCCAGCAGCTTAGATCACGGGGTATTTAATCAGCCCCAGCATTTT.

As regards this clonotype: A much larger clone lies a single base off, so this may be a read error. J is TRBJ2-2 and V is TRBV20-1, with D tentatively TRBD1 (5 bases). Germline assignment: CDR1 DFQATT and CDR2 SNEGSKA (reference sequence). V lost 1 base, J lost 0 bases, and 9 bases lay in between. The CDR3 totals 15 residues. CDR3 amino acids: CSARVGETNTGELFF. Written as DNA, the CDR3 is TGCAGTGCTAGAGTAGGGGAAACGAACACCGGGGAGCTGTTTTTT.

The J gene is TRBJ2-7, the V gene TRBV28; TRBD2 matches 7 bases. In germline, CDR1 is MDHEN, CDR2 SYDVKM. The CDR3 covers 14 residues. V lost 6 bases, J lost 4 bases, and 9 bases stayed unmatched. CDR3 region: CASRSGLLLYEQYF. The CDR3 DNA reads as TGTGCCAGCAGATCGGGACTACTACTTTACGAGCAGTACTTC.

V gene TRBV27 combines with J gene TRBJ1-4; D remains ambiguous. CDR1 and CDR2 (germline): MNHEY, SMNVEV (reference sequence). Trimming shortened V by 3 bases and J by 8 bases, and 13 bases separated the two germline ends. The CDR3 contains 14 residues. The CDR3 DNA reads TGTGCCAGCAGTTTTGGAGACCATCACGAAAAACTGTTTTTT. This translates into CASSFGDHHEKLFF.

This clonotype came up many times. The J gene is TRBJ1-2, the V gene TRBV7-9; 7 bases line up with TRBD1. The CDR3 has 14 amino acids. After removal of 8 bases from V and 6 bases from J, the junction contained 12 bases not matched to a gene. From germline, CDR1 is SEHNR and CDR2 FQNEAQ (reference sequence). The CDR3 here is CASHHSQGRDGYTF. The CDR3 nucleotides are TGTGCCAGCCACCATTCACAGGGGAGGGATGGCTACACCTTC.

This clonotype was seen many times. This chain connects TRBV6-2 or TRBV6-3 to TRBJ2-3, with 10 bases identical to TRBD2. Germline-derived CDR1 and CDR2 are MNHEY and SVGEGT. The CDR3 is 16 amino acids. Trimming removed 6 bases from V and 7 bases from J; junction bases left unmatched: 13. CDR3 nucleotides: TGTGCCAGCAGCCATCCCGAGGGACTAGCGAAGAATACGCAGTATTTT. It specifies CASSHPEGLAKNTQYF.

This clonotype was counted many times. The rearrangement links TRBV27 to TRBJ1-1; D ambiguous. The germline V and J ends were trimmed by 6 bases and 0 bases, with 17 bases remaining between them. This CDR3 is built from 16 residues. In germline, CDR1 is MNHEY, CDR2 SMNVEV (reference sequence). The DNA for the CDR3 is TGTGCCAGCAGCTCCGCCTGGGTAGGCCTGAACACTGAAGCTTTCTTT. Translated, it gives CASSSAWVGLNTEAFF.

V is TRBV11-2 and J is TRBJ2-7; no definite D call. The CDR3 has 16 amino acids. The germline CDR1 and CDR2 sequences are SGHAT and FQNNGV. V was shortened by 5 bases and J by 0 bases, with 17 bases between the two germline ends. CDR3 in DNA: TGTGCCAGCAGCCCCCGCCCAGGTACCCTCTCCTACGAGCAGTACTTC. This sequence encodes CASSPRPGTLSYEQYF.